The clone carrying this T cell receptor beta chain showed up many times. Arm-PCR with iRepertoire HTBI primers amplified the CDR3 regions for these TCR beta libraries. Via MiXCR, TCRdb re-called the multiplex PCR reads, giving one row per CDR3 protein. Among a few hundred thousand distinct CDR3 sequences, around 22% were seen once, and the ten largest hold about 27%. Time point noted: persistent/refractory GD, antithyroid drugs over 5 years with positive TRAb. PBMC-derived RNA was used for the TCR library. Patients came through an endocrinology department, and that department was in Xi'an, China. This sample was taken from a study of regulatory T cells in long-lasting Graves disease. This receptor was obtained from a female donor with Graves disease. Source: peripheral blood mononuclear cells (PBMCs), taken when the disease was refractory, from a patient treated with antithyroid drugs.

CDR3 sequence (DNA): TGTGCCAGCAGTTTAACGGTACGGGAGGATCAGCCCCAGCATTTT. Translation: CASSLTVREDQPQHF. The genes are TRBV27 and TRBJ1-5; no definite D call. Germline V gene lookup returns CDR1 MNHEY and CDR2 SMNVEV (reference sequence). Trimming left V 2 bases short and J 5 bases short, with 13 bases between. This CDR3 contains 15 residues.